Given below is one TCR beta chain in context. Its matching antigen is unknown. The isolated RNA, all of it, was reverse transcribed, so expressed TCRB transcripts were what got sequenced. Here immunoSEQ multiplex PCR was the method, and the copy in TCRdb shows in-frame clones only, minus some. The sample consists of around 300,000 clones, 7.5% to 9.5% of them appearing once. These data belong to a study of beta chain features in type 1 diabetes. Regarding the study as a whole: For type 1 diabetes patients, VDJ junctions showed fewer insertions and more deletions. PCR could preferentially amplify shorter templates, alike in patients and controls. Compared to healthy donors, patients appeared to have naive, central memory and Treg TCRB repertoires that were more alike.

It was via CD45RO/CCR7/CD25/CD127/CD95/CD27 that CD4+ naive, central memory, regulatory and stem cell-like memory cells were sorted. The V end was cut by 5 bases, the J end by 0 bases, with 6 bases between. The CDR3 is made up of 13 amino acids. The germline V gene has CDR1 LNHDA and CDR2 SQIVND (reference sequence). V gene TRBV19 combines with J gene TRBJ2-3; D is ambiguous. The specimen was central memory CD4+ T cells from blood. This TCR came from a woman in her late teens or twenties in good health. The CDR3 loop reads CASSEVSTDTQYF. Written as DNA, the CDR3 is TGTGCCAGTAGTGAGGTCAGCACAGATACGCAGTATTTT.